What follows is one TCR beta chain and its context. As handled by the study authors: Amplified reference gene primers provided the basis for estimating nucleated cell counts. Data came from immunoSEQ multiplex PCR; TCRdb stores just in-frame clones and leaves some out. Clonal size and the V and J genes are those of that table, whereas D and trimming came from the DNA. The sample has roughly 180,000 clones, around 82% seen once. This entry is derived from a study of blood T cell repertoires in COVID-19. Study information: Sources were T cells, B-cell-depleted T cells, or PBMCs; the material itself was cDNA or gDNA.

Unmatched junction bases numbered 17, after V lost 6 bases and J lost 2 bases. In germline, CDR1 is MGHDK, CDR2 SYGVNS. The CDR3 covers 18 residues. This TCR was sampled from a woman over 75 with active or convalescent COVID-19. V is TRBV25-1 and J is TRBJ1-2, with 8 bases that match TRBD1. The sample comprised peripheral blood. The CDR3 DNA sequence: TGTGCCAGCAGGGGGATCGACAGGGGCCCCTCGGGCAACTATGGCTACACCTTC. Translated: CASRGIDRGPSGNYGYTF.